These 14 T cell receptor beta chains share one sample of origin, sequenced in a study of identical twins. TCRdb ran MiXCR on the 5' RACE reads and lists one entry per CDR3 protein. The sample includes 1.5 million to 2 million distinct CDR3 sequences, about 32% of them seen just once. Material for sequencing was cord blood. The receptors were sampled from a newborn girl in good health.

This clonotype was seen more than once but under ten times. The chain combines TRBV30 with TRBJ2-5; 8 bases match TRBD2. The J call may be incorrect, as the DNA end agrees better with TRBJ2-7. Germline values: CDR1 GTSNPN, CDR2 SVGIG (reference sequence). This CDR3 region has 14 residues. CDR3 sequence (DNA): TGTGCCTGGAGTCTACATGCGGGGGGTACCGAGCAGTACTTC. Protein product: CAWSLHAGGTEQYF.

In its sample, this clonotype was seen a few times. The genes are TRBV7-8 and TRBJ1-2; 7 bases align to TRBD1. V lost 7 bases and J lost 5; bases outside the gene matches: 16. Germline CDR1 reads SGHVS; CDR2 reads FQNEAQ. The CDR3 consists of 16 residues. Here the CDR3 DNA reads TGTGCCAGCAAAGGGGTCGCCAGGGGGGATCTATATGGCTACACCTTC. Protein product: CASKGVARGDLYGYTF.

In this sample, this clonotype turned up a few times. The chain links TRBV10-3 to TRBJ1-6; 9 nucleotides align to TRBD1. This CDR3 spans 15 amino acids. The junction had 8 bases not matched to a gene; V was cut back by 4 bases and J by 10 bases. Looked up from germline, CDR1 is ENHRY and CDR2 is SYGVKD. The CDR3 sequence: CAISAGQGMGSPLHF. CDR3 in DNA: TGTGCCATCAGTGCGGGACAGGGTATGGGGTCACCCCTCCACTTT.

There are a few counts of this clonotype. The V gene is TRBV5-1, the J gene TRBJ2-5; 9 bases agree with TRBD1. The DNA matches TRBJ2-7 better at its end, which makes the J call doubtful. Germline V gene sequence: CDR1 SGHRS, CDR2 YFSETQ. The CDR3 consists of 15 residues. The CDR3 protein is CASSATGGPNHEQYF. In DNA, the CDR3 is TGCGCCAGCAGCGCCACAGGGGGCCCGAATCACGAGCAGTACTTC.

This chain links TRBV10-3 with TRBJ1-2, with 9 bases that match TRBD1. This CDR3 is 15 amino acids long. From germline, CDR1 is ENHRY and CDR2 SYGVKD. V shed 4 bases and J 0 bases; nucleotides not matched to a gene: 3. The CDR3, as DNA: TGTGCCATCAGTGTCCGGGACAGGGCTAACTATGGCTACACCTTC. Translation gives CAISVRDRANYGYTF.

This clonotype was counted only a few times. The rearrangement uses TRBV28 and TRBJ2-6; D remains unclear. The germline V gene has CDR1 MDHEN and CDR2 SYDVKM. The CDR3 totals 15 residues. V shed 6 bases and J shed 0 bases, with 9 bases lying between them. CDR3 loop: CASRSPGSGANVLTF. In nucleotides, the CDR3 is TGTGCCAGCAGAAGTCCGGGCTCTGGGGCCAACGTCCTGACTTTC.

This clonotype turned up a few times. This chain connects TRBV12-3 or TRBV12-4 to TRBJ2-3, with D perhaps TRBD1 (5 bases). The CDR3 extends over 17 amino acids. Trimming removed 5 bases from V and 3 bases from J, with 21 bases in between. The CDR3: CASSGPDSLAPTDTQYF. The CDR3 DNA reads TGTGCCAGCAGTGGTCCAGACAGTTTAGCTCCGACAGATACGCAGTATTTT.

The V call is TRBV27, the J call TRBJ2-3; 8 bases align to TRBD1. The ends lost 6 bases at V and 5 bases at J; junction bases unmatched: 4. This CDR3 is 13 amino acids long. CDR1 and CDR2 (germline): MNHEY, SMNVEV (reference sequence). CDR3 loop: CASRLGQGDTQYF. The CDR3 DNA sequence: TGTGCCAGCAGGTTAGGACAGGGAGATACGCAGTATTTT.

This clonotype has just one count. This rearrangement joins TRBV5-1 to TRBJ1-1; no firm D call. The CDR3 is 15 residues long. Per the germline V gene, CDR1 is SGHRS and CDR2 is YFSETQ. Trimming took 1 base from V and 2 from J, leaving 12 bases between them. The DNA of the CDR3 is TGCGCCAGCAGCTTGATTACAGCAGGAAACACTGAAGCTTTCTTT. Translating gives CASSLITAGNTEAFF.

V gene TRBV27 combines with J gene TRBJ2-5; TRBD2 matches at 7 bases. J gave up 11 bases and V 7 bases, and 19 bases lay outside the gene matches. Germline V gene data show CDR1 as MNHEY and CDR2 as SMNVEV (reference sequence). There are 15 residues in the CDR3. CDR3 protein: CASTLMSGVWNEQYF. CDR3 DNA sequence: TGTGCCAGCACCCTTATGAGCGGGGTTTGGAATGAGCAGTACTTC.

This clonotype was observed once. Just one base apart from a much larger clone, this may be a read error. The CDR3 spells CASSSPPSNEQYF. DNA of the CDR3: TGTGCCAGCAGTTCACCACCGTCCAATGAGCAGTACTTC. The chain has TRBV28 and TRBJ2-5; D is undetermined. Germline CDR1 reads MDHEN; CDR2 reads SYDVKM. This CDR3 comprises 13 residues. V lost 4 bases, J lost 11 bases, and 17 bases lay in between.

This clonotype was detected only a few times. The chain has TRBV20-1 and TRBJ2-7, with 7 bases fitting TRBD2. This CDR3 is 14 amino acids long. The germline gives CDR1 DFQATT, CDR2 SNEGSKA (reference sequence). J lost 2 bases, V lost 0 bases, and 4 bases had no gene match. CDR3 loop: CSARDGGSPYEQYF. CDR3 bases: TGCAGTGCTAGAGATGGCGGGAGCCCCTACGAGCAGTACTTC.

This clonotype has more than one count but fewer than ten. V and J are TRBV7-2 and TRBJ2-1; no firm D call. Germline values: CDR1 SGHTA, CDR2 FQGNSA. This CDR3 region has 15 residues. The V end lost 3 bases, the J end lost 13 bases, and 22 bases lay between the germline ends. CDR3 sequence (DNA): TGTGCCAGCAGCTTTCAAATTGGTCGGCAAGAGACCCAGTTCTTC. It is translated as CASSFQIGRQETQFF.

The rearrangement links TRBV30 to TRBJ1-2; D gene unclear. The germline gives CDR1 GTSNPN, CDR2 SVGIG (reference sequence). The CDR3 loop spans 16 amino acids. Trimming removed 2 bases at V and 2 bases at J, with 18 bases between. This CDR3 reads CAWSRQVHLINYGYTF. CDR3 bases: TGTGCCTGGAGTAGGCAGGTCCACCTTATAAACTATGGCTACACCTTC.